The entry below describes one T cell receptor beta chain. Its antigen is still unknown. This specimen belongs to a study of blood T cells in healthy people across ages. Study results and limitations: Per million T cells, the diversity of TCR beta decreased roughly linearly as age advanced.

Together with a sample-barcoded 5' primer, a J-beta primer mix was included in a second PCR lasting about 7 to 11 cycles. TCRdb called the 5' RACE reads again in MiXCR, with one record for every CDR3 protein. The data hold roughly 1.5 million distinct CDR3 sequences, with under 55% observed a single time. Germline loops: CDR1 LGHNA, CDR2 YSLEER. V lost 3 bases and J lost 9; bases outside the gene matches: 10. The CDR3 runs to 17 residues. The sequenced material came from blood. This receptor was obtained from a woman between 18 and 29 years old in good health. The rearrangement links TRBV4-3 to TRBJ2-1, with 14 bases matching TRBD2. For the CDR3, the DNA is TGCGCCAGCAGCCATATTCCGGGACTAGCGGGGGAGGGTGAGCAGTTCTTC. Translation: CASSHIPGLAGEGEQFF.